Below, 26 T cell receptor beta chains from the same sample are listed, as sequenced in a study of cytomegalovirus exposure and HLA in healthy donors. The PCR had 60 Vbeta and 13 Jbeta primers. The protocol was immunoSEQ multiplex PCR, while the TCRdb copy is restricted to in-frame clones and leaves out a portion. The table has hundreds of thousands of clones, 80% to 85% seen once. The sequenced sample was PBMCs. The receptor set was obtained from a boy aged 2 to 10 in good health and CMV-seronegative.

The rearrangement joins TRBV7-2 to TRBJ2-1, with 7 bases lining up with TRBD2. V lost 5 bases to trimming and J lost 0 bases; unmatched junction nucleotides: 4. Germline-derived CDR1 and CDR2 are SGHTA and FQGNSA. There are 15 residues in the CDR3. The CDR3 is CASSPSGISYNEQFF. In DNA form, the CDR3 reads TGTGCCAGCAGCCCCAGCGGGATCTCCTACAATGAGCAGTTCTTC.

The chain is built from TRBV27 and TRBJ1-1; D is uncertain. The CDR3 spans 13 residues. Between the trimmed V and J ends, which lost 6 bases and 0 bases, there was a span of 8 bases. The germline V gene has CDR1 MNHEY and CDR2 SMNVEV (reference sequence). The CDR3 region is CASRFQVNTEAFF. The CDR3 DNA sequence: TGTGCCAGCAGGTTTCAGGTGAACACTGAAGCTTTCTTT.

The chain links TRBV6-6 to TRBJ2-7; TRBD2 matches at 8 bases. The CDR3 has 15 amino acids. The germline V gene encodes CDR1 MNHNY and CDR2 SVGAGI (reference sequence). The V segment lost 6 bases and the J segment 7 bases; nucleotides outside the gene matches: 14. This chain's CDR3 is CASSGSGITLSEQYF. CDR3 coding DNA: TGTGCCAGCAGCGGTAGCGGGATAACCTTGAGTGAGCAGTACTTC.

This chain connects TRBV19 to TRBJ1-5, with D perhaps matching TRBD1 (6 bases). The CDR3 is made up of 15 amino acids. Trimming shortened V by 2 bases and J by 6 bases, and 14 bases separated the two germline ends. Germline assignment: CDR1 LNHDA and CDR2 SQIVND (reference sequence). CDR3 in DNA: TGTGCCAGTAGTATACGACAGGCCCGTGCTCAGCCCCAGCATTTT. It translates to CASSIRQARAQPQHF.

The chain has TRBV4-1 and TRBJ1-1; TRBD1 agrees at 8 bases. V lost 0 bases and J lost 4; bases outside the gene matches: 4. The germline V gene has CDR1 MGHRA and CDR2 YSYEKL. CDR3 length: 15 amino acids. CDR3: CASSQDNTGGTEAFF. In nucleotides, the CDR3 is TGCGCCAGCAGCCAAGACAACACAGGGGGCACTGAAGCTTTCTTT.

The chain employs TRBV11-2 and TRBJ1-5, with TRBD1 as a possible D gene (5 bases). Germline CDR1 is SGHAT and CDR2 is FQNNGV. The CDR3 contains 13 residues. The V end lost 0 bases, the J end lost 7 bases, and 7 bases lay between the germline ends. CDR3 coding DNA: TGTGCCAGCAGCTTAGAAGGGGAACAGCCCCAGCATTTT. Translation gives CASSLEGEQPQHF.

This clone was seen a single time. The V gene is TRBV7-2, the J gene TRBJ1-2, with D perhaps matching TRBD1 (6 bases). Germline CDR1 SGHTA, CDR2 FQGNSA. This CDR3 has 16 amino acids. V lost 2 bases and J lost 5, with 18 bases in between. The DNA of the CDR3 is TGTGCCAGCAGCTTAAATGCGGGGGGCGGCAGGTATGGCTACACCTTC. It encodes CASSLNAGGGRYGYTF. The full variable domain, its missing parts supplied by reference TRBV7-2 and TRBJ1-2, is GAGVSQSPSNKVTEKGKDVELRCDPISGHTALYWYRQSLGQGLEFLIYFQGNSAPDKSGLPSDRFSAERTGGSVSTLTIQRTQQEDSAVYLCASSLNAGGGRYGYTFGSGTRLTVV.

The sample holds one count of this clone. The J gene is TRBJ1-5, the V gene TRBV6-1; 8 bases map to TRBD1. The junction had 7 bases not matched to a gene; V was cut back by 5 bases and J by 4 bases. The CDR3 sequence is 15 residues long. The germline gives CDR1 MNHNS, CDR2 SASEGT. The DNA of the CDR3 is TGTGCCAGCAGTCTCGACAGGGGAAGAAATCAGCCCCAGCATTTT. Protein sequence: CASSLDRGRNQPQHF.

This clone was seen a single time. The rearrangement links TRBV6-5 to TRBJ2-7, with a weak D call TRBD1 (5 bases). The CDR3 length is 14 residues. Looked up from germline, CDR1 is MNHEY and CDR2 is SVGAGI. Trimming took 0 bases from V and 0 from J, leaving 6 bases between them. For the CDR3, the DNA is TGTGCCAGCAGTTACTCCGACAGCTCCTACGAGCAGTACTTC. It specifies CASSYSDSSYEQYF.

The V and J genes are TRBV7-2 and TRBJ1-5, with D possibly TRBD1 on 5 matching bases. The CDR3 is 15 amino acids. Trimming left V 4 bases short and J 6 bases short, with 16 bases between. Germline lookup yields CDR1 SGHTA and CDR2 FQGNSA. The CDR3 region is CASSSTVGGTQPQHF. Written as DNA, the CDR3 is TGTGCCAGCAGCTCTACCGTGGGGGGGACTCAGCCCCAGCATTTT.

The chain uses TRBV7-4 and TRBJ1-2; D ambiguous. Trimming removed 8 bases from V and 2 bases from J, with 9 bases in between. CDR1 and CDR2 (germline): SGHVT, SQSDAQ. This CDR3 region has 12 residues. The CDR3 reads CASVRRNYGYTF. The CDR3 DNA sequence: TGTGCCAGCGTGAGGAGGAACTATGGCTACACCTTC.

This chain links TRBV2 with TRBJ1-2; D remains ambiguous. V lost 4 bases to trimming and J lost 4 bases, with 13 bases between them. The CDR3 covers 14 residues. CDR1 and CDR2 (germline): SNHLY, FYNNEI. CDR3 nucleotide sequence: TGTGCCAGCAGTGGGGTAGCCCTGGGCTATGGCTACACCTTC. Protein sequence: CASSGVALGYGYTF.

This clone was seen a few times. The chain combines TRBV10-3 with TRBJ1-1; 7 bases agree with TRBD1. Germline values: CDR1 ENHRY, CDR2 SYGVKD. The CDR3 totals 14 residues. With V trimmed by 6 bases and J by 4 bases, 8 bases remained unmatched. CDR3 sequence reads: CAISITGASTEAFF. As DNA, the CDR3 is TGTGCCATCAGCATAACAGGGGCTAGCACTGAAGCTTTCTTT.

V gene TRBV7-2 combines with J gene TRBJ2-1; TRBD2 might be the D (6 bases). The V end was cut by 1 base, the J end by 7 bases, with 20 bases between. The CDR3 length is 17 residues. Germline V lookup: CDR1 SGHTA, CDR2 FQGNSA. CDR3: CASSLEVFASATNEQFF. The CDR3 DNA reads TGTGCCAGCAGCTTAGAGGTTTTTGCTAGCGCAACAAATGAGCAGTTCTTC. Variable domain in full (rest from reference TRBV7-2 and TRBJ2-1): GAGVSQSPSNKVTEKGKDVELRCDPISGHTALYWYRQSLGQGLEFLIYFQGNSAPDKSGLPSDRFSAERTGGSVSTLTIQRTQQEDSAVYLCASSLEVFASATNEQFFGPGTRLTVL.

CDR3 sequence (DNA): TGTGCCAGCAGCTTGGTTATTTTGGGCAGGGGACCCACAGATACGCAGTATTTT. It translates to CASSLVILGRGPTDTQYF. The chain couples TRBV5-6 to TRBJ2-3, with a weak D call TRBD1 (6 bases). V shed 0 bases and J shed 2 bases, with 19 bases lying between them. The CDR3 consists of 18 residues. Germline CDR1 is SGHDT and CDR2 is YYEEEE.

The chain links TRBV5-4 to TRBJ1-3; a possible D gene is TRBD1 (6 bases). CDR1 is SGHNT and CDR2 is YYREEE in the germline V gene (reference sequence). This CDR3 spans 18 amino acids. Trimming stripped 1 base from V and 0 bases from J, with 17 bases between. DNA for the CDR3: TGTGCCAGCAGCTTGAAATTTGGTGGACAGAGCTCTGGAAACACCATATATTTT. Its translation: CASSLKFGGQSSGNTIYF.

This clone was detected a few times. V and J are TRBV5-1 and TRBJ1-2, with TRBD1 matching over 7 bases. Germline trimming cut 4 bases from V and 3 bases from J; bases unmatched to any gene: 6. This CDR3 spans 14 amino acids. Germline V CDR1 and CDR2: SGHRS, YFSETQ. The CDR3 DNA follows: TGCGCCAGCAGCCTAGACGGACAGGACTATGGCTACACCTTC. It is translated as CASSLDGQDYGYTF.

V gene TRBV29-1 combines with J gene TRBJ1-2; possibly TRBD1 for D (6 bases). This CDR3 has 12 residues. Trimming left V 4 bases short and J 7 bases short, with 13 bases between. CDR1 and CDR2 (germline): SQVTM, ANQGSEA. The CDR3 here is CSVGGGRVGYTF. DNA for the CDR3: TGCAGCGTTGGCGGGGGGCGGGTTGGCTACACCTTC.

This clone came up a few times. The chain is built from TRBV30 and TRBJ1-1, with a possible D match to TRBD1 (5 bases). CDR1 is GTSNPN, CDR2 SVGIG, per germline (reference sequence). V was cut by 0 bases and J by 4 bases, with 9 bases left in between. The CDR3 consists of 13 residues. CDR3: CAWSVLDSTEAFF. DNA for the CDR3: TGTGCCTGGAGTGTACTTGACAGCACTGAAGCTTTCTTT.

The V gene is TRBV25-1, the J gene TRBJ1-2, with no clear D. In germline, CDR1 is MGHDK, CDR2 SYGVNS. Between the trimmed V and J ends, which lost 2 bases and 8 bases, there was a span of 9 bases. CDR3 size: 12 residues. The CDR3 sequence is CASSEGRSGYTF. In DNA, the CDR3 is TGTGCCAGCAGTGAAGGCCGGAGCGGCTACACCTTC.

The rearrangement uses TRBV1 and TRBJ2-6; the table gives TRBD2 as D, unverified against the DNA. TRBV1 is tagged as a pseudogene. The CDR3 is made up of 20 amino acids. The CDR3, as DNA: TGCACCAGCAGCCAAGTGGGACTAGCGGGGGCGAACTCTGGGGCCAACGTCCTGACTTTC. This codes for CTSSQVGLAGANSGANVLTF.

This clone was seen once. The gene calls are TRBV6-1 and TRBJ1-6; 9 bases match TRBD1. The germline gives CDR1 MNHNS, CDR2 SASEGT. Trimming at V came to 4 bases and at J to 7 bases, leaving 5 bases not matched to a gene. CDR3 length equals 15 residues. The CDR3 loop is CASSAGQGGNSPLHF. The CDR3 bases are TGTGCCAGCAGTGCGGGACAGGGAGGGAATTCACCCCTCCACTTT.

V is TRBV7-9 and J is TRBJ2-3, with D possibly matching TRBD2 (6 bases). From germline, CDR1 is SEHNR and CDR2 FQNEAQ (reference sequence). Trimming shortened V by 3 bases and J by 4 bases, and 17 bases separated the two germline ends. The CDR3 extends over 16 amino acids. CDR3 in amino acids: CASSLFSQGGSDTQYF. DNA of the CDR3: TGTGCCAGCAGCTTGTTTTCGCAGGGAGGTTCAGATACGCAGTATTTT.

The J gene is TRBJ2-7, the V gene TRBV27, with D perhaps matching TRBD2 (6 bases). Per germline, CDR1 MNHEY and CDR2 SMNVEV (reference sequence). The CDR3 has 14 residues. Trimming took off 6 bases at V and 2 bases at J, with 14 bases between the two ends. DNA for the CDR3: TGTGCCAGCAGCACCGGGACTGGCCCCTACGAGCAGTACTTC. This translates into CASSTGTGPYEQYF.

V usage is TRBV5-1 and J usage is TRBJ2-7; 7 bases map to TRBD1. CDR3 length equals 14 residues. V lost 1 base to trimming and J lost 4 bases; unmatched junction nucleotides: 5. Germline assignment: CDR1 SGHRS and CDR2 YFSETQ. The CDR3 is CASSLMTGKYEQYF. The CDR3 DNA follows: TGCGCCAGCAGCTTGATGACAGGGAAGTACGAGCAGTACTTC.

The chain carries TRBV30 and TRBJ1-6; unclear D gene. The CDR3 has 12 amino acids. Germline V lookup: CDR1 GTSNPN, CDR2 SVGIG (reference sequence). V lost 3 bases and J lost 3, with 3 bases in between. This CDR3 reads CAWRYYNSPLHF. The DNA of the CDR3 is TGTGCCTGGAGGTACTATAATTCACCCCTCCACTTT. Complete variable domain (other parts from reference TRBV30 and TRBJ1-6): SQTIHQWPATLVQPVGSPLSLECTVEGTSNPNLYWYRQAAGRGLQLLFYSVGIGQISSEVPQNLSASRPQDRQFILSSKKLLLSDSGFYLCAWRYYNSPLHFGNGTRLTVT.